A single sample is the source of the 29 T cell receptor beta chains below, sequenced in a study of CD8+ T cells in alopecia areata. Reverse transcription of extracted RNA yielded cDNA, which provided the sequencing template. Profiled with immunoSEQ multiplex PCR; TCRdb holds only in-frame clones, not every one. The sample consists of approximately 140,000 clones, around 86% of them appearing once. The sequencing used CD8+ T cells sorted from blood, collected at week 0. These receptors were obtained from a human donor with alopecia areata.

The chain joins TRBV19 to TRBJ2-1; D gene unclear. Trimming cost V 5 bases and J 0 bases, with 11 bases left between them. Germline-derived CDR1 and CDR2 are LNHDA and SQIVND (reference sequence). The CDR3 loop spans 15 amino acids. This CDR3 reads CASSLTASSYNEQFF. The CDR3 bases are TGTGCCAGTAGTTTAACGGCAAGCTCCTACAATGAGCAGTTCTTC.

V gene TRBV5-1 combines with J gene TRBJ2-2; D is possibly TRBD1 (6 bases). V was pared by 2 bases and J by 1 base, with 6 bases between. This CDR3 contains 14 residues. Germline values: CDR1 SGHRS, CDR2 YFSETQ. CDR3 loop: CASSLQGNTGELFF. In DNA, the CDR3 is TGCGCCAGCAGCTTACAGGGGAACACCGGGGAGCTGTTTTTT.

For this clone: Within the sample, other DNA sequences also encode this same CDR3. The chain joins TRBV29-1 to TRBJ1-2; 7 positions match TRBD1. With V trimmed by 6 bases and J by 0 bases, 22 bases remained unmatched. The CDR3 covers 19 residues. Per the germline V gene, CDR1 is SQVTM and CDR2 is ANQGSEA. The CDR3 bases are TGCAGCGTGGATAGAACACCTAACAGACAGGGCGCTACTAACTATGGCTACACCTTC. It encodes CSVDRTPNRQGATNYGYTF.

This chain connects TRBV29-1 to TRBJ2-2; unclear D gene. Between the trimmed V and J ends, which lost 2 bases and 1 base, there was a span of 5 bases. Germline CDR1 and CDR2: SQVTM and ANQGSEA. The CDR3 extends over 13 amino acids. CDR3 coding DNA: TGCAGCGTTGAAACCGTGAACACCGGGGAGCTGTTTTTT. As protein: CSVETVNTGELFF.

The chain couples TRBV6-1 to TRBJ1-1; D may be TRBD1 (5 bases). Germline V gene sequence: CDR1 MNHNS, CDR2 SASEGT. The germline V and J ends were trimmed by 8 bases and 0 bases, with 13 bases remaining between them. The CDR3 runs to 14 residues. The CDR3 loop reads CASHRQLLNTEAFF. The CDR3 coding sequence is TGTGCCAGCCACCGACAGCTCCTGAACACTGAAGCTTTCTTT.

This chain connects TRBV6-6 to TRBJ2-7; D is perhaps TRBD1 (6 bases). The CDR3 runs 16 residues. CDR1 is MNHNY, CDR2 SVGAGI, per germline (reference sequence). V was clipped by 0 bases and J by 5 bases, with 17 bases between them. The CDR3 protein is CASSYSVQGLGDEQYF. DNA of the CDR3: TGTGCCAGCAGTTACTCTGTTCAGGGGTTGGGGGACGAGCAGTACTTC.

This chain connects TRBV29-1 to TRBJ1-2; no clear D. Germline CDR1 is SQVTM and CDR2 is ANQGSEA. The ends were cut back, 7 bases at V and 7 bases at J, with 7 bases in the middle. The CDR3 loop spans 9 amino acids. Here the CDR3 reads CSESAGYTF. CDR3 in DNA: TGCAGCGAGTCCGCTGGCTACACCTTC.

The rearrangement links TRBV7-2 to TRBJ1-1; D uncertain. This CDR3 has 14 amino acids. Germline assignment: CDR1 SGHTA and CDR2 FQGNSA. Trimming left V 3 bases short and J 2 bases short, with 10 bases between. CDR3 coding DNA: TGTGCCAGCAGCTTGCCCGAAGTAAACACTGAAGCTTTCTTT. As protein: CASSLPEVNTEAFF.

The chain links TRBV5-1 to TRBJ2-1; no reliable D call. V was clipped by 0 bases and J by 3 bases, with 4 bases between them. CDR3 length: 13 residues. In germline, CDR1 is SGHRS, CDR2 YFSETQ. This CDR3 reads CASSLDYYNEQFF. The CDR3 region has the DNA TGCGCCAGCAGCTTGGATTACTACAATGAGCAGTTCTTC.

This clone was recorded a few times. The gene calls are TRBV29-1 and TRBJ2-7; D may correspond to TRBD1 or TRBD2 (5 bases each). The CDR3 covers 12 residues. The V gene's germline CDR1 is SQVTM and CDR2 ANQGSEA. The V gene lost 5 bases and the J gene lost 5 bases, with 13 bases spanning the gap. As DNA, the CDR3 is TGCAGCGTTACCTTGGGGGTCGACGAGCAGTACTTC. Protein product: CSVTLGVDEQYF.

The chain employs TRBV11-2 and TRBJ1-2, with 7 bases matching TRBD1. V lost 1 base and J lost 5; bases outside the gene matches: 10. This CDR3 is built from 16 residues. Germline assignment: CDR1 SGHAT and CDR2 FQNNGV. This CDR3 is CASSLAPGGGTYGYTF. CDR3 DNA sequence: TGTGCCAGCAGCTTAGCTCCAGGGGGAGGCACGTATGGCTACACCTTC. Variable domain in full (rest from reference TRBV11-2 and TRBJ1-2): EAGVAQSPRYKIIEKRQSVAFWCNPISGHATLYWYQQILGQGPKLLIQFQNNGVVDDSQLPKDRFSAERLKGVDSTLKIQPAKLEDSAVYLCASSLAPGGGTYGYTFGSGTRLTVV.

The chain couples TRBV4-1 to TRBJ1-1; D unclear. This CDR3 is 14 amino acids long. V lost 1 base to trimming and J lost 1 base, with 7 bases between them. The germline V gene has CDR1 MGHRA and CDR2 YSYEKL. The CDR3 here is CASSQGSGNTEAFF. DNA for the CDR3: TGCGCCAGCAGCCAAGGGTCGGGGAACACTGAAGCTTTCTTT.

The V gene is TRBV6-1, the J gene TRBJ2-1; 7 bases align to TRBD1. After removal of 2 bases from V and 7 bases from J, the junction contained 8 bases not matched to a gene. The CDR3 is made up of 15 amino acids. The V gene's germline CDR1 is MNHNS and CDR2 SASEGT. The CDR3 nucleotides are TGTGCCAGCAGTGAACTTCGGGACAGACTAAATGAGCAGTTCTTC. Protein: CASSELRDRLNEQFF.

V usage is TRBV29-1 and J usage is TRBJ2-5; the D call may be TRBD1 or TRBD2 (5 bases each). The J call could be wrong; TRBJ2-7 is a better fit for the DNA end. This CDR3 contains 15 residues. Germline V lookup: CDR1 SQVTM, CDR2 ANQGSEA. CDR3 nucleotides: TGCAGCGTTGAGGATACCGGGACGGCCTCCTACGAGCAGTACTTC. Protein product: CSVEDTGTASYEQYF.

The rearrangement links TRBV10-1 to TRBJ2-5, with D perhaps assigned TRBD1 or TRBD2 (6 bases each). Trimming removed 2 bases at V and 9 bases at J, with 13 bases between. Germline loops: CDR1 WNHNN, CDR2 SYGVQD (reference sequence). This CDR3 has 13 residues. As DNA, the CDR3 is TGCGCCAGCAGTGAGACAGGGTGGGGGGCCCAGTACTTC. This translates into CASSETGWGAQYF.

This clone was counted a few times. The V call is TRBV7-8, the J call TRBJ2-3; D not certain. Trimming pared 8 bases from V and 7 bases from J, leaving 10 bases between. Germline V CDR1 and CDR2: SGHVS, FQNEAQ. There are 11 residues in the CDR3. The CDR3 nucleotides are TGTGCCAGCCAAGCTTTAAATACGCAGTATTTT. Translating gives CASQALNTQYF.

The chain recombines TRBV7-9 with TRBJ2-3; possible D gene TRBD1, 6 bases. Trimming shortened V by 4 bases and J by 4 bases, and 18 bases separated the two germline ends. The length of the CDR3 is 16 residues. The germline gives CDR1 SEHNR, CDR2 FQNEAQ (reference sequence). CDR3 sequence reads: CASSSTKQGSSDTQYF. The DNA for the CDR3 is TGTGCCAGCAGCTCCACCAAGCAGGGGAGCTCAGATACGCAGTATTTT.

The DNA of the CDR3 is TGCGCCAGCAGCCCGTCCCCCAGGTCCGACGAGCAGTACTTC. It is translated as CASSPSPRSDEQYF. This chain connects TRBV5-1 to TRBJ2-7; D gene ambiguous. Trimming removed 4 bases from V and 5 bases from J, with 16 bases in between. Germline assignment: CDR1 SGHRS and CDR2 YFSETQ. CDR3 length equals 14 residues.

The CDR3 protein is CASSFGQYEQYF. In DNA form, the CDR3 reads TGTGCCAGCAGCTTCGGACAGTACGAGCAGTACTTC. The J gene is TRBJ2-7, the V gene TRBV5-4, with D possibly TRBD1 on 6 matching bases. The CDR3 consists of 12 residues. V lost 2 bases to trimming and J lost 4 bases, with 7 bases between them. The V gene's germline CDR1 is SGHNT and CDR2 YYREEE (reference sequence).

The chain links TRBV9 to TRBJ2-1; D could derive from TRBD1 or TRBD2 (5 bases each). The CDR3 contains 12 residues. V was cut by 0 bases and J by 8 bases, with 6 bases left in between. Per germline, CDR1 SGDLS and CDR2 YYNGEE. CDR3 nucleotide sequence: TGTGCCAGCAGCGTAGGGGGGTATGAGCAGTTCTTC. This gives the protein CASSVGGYEQFF. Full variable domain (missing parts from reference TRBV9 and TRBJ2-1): DSGVTQTPKHLITATGQRVTLRCSPRSGDLSVYWYQQSLDQGLQFLIQYYNGEERAKGNILERFSAQQFPDLHSELNLSSLELGDSALYFCASSVGGYEQFFGPGTRLTVL.

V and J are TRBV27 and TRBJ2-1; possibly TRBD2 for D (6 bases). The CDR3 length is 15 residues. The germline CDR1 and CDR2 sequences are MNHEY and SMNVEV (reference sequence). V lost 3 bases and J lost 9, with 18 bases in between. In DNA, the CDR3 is TGTGCCAGCAGTTTTACTCTAGCGATCATCGGTGAGCAGTTCTTC. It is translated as CASSFTLAIIGEQFF.

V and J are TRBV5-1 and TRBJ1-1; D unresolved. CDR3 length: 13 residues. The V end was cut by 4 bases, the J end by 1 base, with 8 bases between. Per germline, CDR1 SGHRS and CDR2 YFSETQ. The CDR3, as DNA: TGCGCCAGCAGCGGATATTCGAACACTGAAGCTTTCTTT. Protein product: CASSGYSNTEAFF. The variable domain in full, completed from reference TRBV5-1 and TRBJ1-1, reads KAGVTQTPRYLIKTRGQQVTLSCSPISGHRSVSWYQQTPGQGLQFLFEYFSETQRNKGNFPGRFSGRQFSNSRSEMNVSTLELGDSALYLCASSGYSNTEAFFGQGTRLTVV.

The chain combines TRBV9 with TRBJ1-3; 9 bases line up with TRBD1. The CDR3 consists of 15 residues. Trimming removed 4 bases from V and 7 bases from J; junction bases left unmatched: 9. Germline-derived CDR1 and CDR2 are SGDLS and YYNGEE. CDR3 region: CASSPRTGDRNTIYF. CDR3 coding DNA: TGTGCCAGCAGCCCCAGGACAGGGGACCGCAACACCATATATTTT.

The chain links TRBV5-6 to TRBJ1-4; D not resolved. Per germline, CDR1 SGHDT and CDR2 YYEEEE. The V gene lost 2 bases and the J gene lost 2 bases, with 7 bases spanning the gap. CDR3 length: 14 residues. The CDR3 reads CASSLWATNEKLFF. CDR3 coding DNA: TGTGCCAGCAGCTTATGGGCCACTAATGAAAAACTGTTTTTT.

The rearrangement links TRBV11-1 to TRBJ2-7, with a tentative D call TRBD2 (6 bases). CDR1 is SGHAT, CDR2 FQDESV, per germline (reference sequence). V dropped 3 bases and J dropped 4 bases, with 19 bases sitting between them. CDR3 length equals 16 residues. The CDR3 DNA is TGTGCCAGCAGCTTCGAGGGAGGCCCCGTCCAATACGAGCAGTACTTC. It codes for CASSFEGGPVQYEQYF.

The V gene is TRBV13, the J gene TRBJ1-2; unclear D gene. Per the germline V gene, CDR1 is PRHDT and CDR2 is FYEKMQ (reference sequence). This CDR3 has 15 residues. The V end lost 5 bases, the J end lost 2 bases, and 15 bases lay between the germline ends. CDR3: CASSLWAGENYGYTF. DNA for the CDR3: TGTGCCAGCAGCCTCTGGGCAGGCGAGAACTATGGCTACACCTTC.

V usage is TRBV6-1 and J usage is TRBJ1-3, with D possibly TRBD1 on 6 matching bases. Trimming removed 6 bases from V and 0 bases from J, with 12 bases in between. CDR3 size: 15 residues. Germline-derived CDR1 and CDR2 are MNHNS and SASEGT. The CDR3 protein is CASSNRVYSGNTIYF. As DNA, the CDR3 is TGTGCCAGCAGCAACAGGGTCTACTCTGGAAACACCATATATTTT.

This chain's CDR3 is CASSLGSGGGYTF. CDR3 nucleotides: TGTGCCAGCAGCTTGGGATCAGGTGGTGGCTACACCTTC. The chain joins TRBV5-4 to TRBJ1-2, with no clear D. The CDR3 contains 13 residues. V lost 0 bases, J lost 7 bases, and 10 bases lay in between. Germline values: CDR1 SGHNT, CDR2 YYREEE (reference sequence).

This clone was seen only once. The CDR3 DNA reads TGTGCCAGCAGCTCCAACTCTGGGGCCAACGTCCTGACTTTC. This gives the protein CASSSNSGANVLTF. The chain combines TRBV7-9 with TRBJ2-6; D is unresolved. This CDR3 has 14 residues. Germline assignment: CDR1 SEHNR and CDR2 FQNEAQ (reference sequence). Trimming pared 4 bases from V and 0 bases from J, leaving 4 bases between.